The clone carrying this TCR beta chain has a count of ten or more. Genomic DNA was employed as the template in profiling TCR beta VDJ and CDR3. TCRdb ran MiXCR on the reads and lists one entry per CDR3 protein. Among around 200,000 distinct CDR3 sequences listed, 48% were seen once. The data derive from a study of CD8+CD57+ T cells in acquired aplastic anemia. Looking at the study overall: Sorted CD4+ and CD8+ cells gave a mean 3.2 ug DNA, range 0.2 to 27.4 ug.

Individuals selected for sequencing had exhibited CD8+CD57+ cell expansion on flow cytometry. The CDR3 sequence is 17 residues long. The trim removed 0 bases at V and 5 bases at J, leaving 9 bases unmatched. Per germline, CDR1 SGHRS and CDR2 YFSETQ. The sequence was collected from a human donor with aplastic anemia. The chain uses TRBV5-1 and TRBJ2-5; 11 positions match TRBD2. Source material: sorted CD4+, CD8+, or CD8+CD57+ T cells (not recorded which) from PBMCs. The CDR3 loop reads CASSLAVAGGLRETQYF. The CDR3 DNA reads TGCGCCAGCAGCTTGGCCGTAGCGGGGGGGCTGAGGGAGACCCAGTACTTC.